The clone carrying this T cell receptor (beta chain) has only one observation. This sample is part of a study of immune evolution from preneoplasia to lung adenocarcinoma. Assay: immunoSEQ multiplex PCR; the TCRdb copy retains only in-frame clones and omits some. The sample records a few thousand clones, around 85% being singletons. V lost 2 bases to trimming and J lost 6 bases; unmatched junction nucleotides: 10. The CDR3 covers 15 residues. Germline V lookup: CDR1 SGHDT, CDR2 YYEEEE. Premalignant or tumor cells were enriched by macro-dissection after pathologic assessment. Material: FFPE atypical adenomatous hyperplasia tissue from the lung. The subset denotes: atypical adenomatous hyperplasia (AAH), lung preneoplasia. This receptor was taken from a person aged 70 to 85 with lung adenocarcinoma. V gene TRBV5-6 combines with J gene TRBJ1-1; TRBD1 agrees at 7 bases. The CDR3 here is CASSLETGFSAEAFF. CDR3 in DNA: TGTGCCAGCAGCTTAGAGACAGGGTTTTCGGCTGAAGCTTTCTTT.